The rows below give T cell receptor beta chains drawn from one sample of a study of blood T cell repertoires in COVID-19. Measured with immunoSEQ multiplex PCR; TCRdb has only the in-frame clones, and not every one. The table includes about 51,000 clones, around 93% detected once. The sample comprised peripheral blood. The source of these receptors is a man in his fifties with acute or convalescent COVID-19. The CDR3 runs from the conserved cysteine through the conserved F or W. A D gene is named only where the DNA matches it firmly. Clone sizes are given selectively: once, few, many, or a class where the clone is expanded.

j_call,clone_size,v_call,d_call,cdr3_aa,cdr3_nt
TRBJ2-1,-,TRBV6-4,-,CASRPIQGSGEQFF,TGTGCCAGCCGACCTATACAGGGCAGCGGTGAGCAGTTCTTC
TRBJ1-5,-,TRBV19,TRBD1,CASSTDRATNQPQHF,TGTGCCAGTAGTACCGACAGGGCCACAAATCAGCCCCAGCATTTT
TRBJ2-2,once,TRBV7-9,-,CASSPRTANTGELFF,TGTGCCAGCAGCCCACGGACAGCCAACACCGGGGAGCTGTTTTTT
TRBJ1-2,-,TRBV2,TRBD1,CASSERQGGMRTF,TGTGCCAGCAGTGAACGACAGGGGGGCATGAGGACCTTC
TRBJ2-7,-,TRBV5-6,TRBD1,CASSLGTASYEQYF,TGTGCCAGCAGCCTGGGGACAGCTTCCTACGAGCAGTACTTC
TRBJ2-3,-,TRBV5-5,-,CASSPRVGTDTQYF,TGTGCCAGCAGCCCCCGGGTGGGCACAGATACGCAGTATTTT
TRBJ2-1,once,TRBV4-1,-,CASSQSWETVYNEQFF,TGCGCCAGCAGCCAATCATGGGAGACGGTTTACAATGAGCAGTTCTTC
TRBJ1-1,-,TRBV6-5,-,CASLTVTEAFF,TGTGCCAGCCTGACAGTTACTGAAGCTTTCTTT
TRBJ2-3,-,TRBV4-1,TRBD2,CASSQVDQPGLPNTQYF,TGCGCCAGCAGCCAAGTAGACCAGCCGGGACTACCAAATACGCAGTATTTT
TRBJ2-7,-,TRBV28,-,CAIGTPHSEQYF,TGTGCCATCGGGACTCCTCACTCCGAGCAGTACTTC
TRBJ1-4,-,TRBV11-2,-,CASSFEGGAGEKLFF,TGTGCCAGCAGCTTTGAAGGTGGGGCAGGGGAAAAACTGTTTTTT
TRBJ2-5,-,TRBV4-1,TRBD1,CASSHPGTGLEATQYF,TGCGCCAGCAGCCACCCCGGGACAGGGTTAGAAGCGACCCAGTACTTC
TRBJ2-7,-,TRBV5-1,-,CASSSRGGPYEQYF,TGCGCCAGCAGCTCGCGGGGCGGACCCTACGAGCAGTACTTC
TRBJ1-5,once,TRBV19,-,CASRITHIGGNQPQHF,TGTGCCAGTAGGATAACCCACATAGGGGGCAATCAGCCCCAGCATTTT